What follows are 19 T cell receptor beta chains derived from one specimen sequenced in a study of cytomegalovirus exposure and HLA in healthy donors (TCRdb year 2017). The library was generated by the immunoSEQ multiplex PCR assay. For the multiplex PCR, a mixture combining 60 forward primers for TCR Vbeta segments and 13 reverse primers for TCR Jbeta segments was used. Here the immuneACCESS table is served through TCRdb, limited to in-frame sequences with V and J called. Missing clones are a known gap in these copies; in checked studies unresolved V genes cover under half, and the rest lacks a known reason. This sample has more than 95,000 clones in its table, and around three quarters of those were observed once. The ten largest clones add up to roughly 3.6% of the sample. Sequenced material: PBMCs. These receptor sequences come from a man younger than 45 in good health and CMV-seronegative.

The V and J genes are TRBV9 and TRBJ2-7; TRBD1 aligns across 8 bases. In germline, CDR1 is SGDLS, CDR2 YYNGEE. This CDR3 region has 15 residues. V dropped 2 bases and J dropped 2; count of bases not matched to a gene: 6. The chain's CDR3 is CASSVGTGLTYEQYF. CDR3 DNA sequence: TGTGCCAGCAGCGTTGGGACAGGCCTTACCTACGAGCAGTACTTC.

The chain couples TRBV4-2 to TRBJ2-5; weak D call: TRBD2 (5 bases). Germline CDR1 and CDR2: LGHNA and YNFKEQ. V was clipped by 2 bases and J by 14 bases, with 18 bases between them. The CDR3 is 13 residues long. As DNA, the CDR3 is TGTGCCAGCAGCCAACTCCCGGGCCAAGGGAGTTACTTC. Its translation: CASSQLPGQGSYF.

In the case of this clone: Other DNA sequences in this sample translate to the same CDR3. V is TRBV5-8 and J is TRBJ1-1; D is unclear. Germline CDR1 and CDR2: SGHTS and YDEGEE. The CDR3 sequence is 14 residues long. Trimming removed 4 bases from V and 0 bases from J, with 10 bases in between. The CDR3 DNA is TGTGCCAGCAGCCTGACTGTGATGAACACTGAAGCTTTCTTT. Translating it yields CASSLTVMNTEAFF. The full variable domain, its missing parts supplied by reference TRBV5-8 and TRBJ1-1, is EAGVTQSPTHLIKTRGQQATLRCSPISGHTSVYWYQQALGLGLQFLLWYDEGEERNRGNFPPRFSGRQFPNYSSELNVNALELEDSALYLCASSLTVMNTEAFFGQGTRLTVV.

This clone appeared a few times. V gene TRBV13 combines with J gene TRBJ2-5, with 7 bases aligning to TRBD2. The germline V gene has CDR1 PRHDT and CDR2 FYEKMQ (reference sequence). Trimming at V came to 2 bases and at J to 6 bases, leaving 9 bases not matched to a gene. The CDR3 extends over 15 amino acids. CDR3 sequence: CASSLTTSEGKTQYF. The CDR3 DNA follows: TGTGCCAGCAGCTTAACAACTAGCGAGGGAAAGACCCAGTACTTC.

This sequence joins TRBV5-6 and TRBJ2-7; no clear D. Trimming took 3 bases from V and 0 from J, leaving 7 bases between them. The CDR3 length is 13 residues. Germline V gives CDR1 SGHDT, CDR2 YYEEEE. CDR3 region: CASSSISSYEQYF. The CDR3 nucleotides read TGTGCCAGCAGCTCTATTTCCTCCTACGAGCAGTACTTC. The complete variable domain, with remaining parts taken from reference TRBV5-6 and TRBJ2-7, reads DAGVTQSPTHLIKTRGQQVTLRCSPKSGHDTVSWYQQALGQGPQFIFQYYEEEERQRGNFPDRFSGHQFPNYSSELNVNALLLGDSALYLCASSSISSYEQYFGPGTRLTVT.

The gene calls are TRBV7-2 and TRBJ2-7, with TRBD2 matching 13 bases. The CDR3 has 17 residues. The trim removed 3 bases at V and 1 base at J, leaving 6 bases unmatched. Germline lookup yields CDR1 SGHTA and CDR2 FQGNSA. CDR3 coding DNA: TGTGCCAGCAGCTTCACTAGCGGGAGGGCGAGGTCCTACGAGCAGTACTTC. This codes for CASSFTSGRARSYEQYF.

This sequence joins TRBV27 and TRBJ2-5, with 7 bases matching TRBD2. After removal of 3 bases from V and 2 bases from J, the junction contained 6 bases not matched to a gene. The CDR3 runs to 15 residues. CDR1 is MNHEY, CDR2 SMNVEV, per germline (reference sequence). The CDR3 loop is CASSFSKRGQETQYF. The CDR3 DNA is TGTGCCAGCAGTTTTTCCAAGCGGGGTCAAGAGACCCAGTACTTC.

The rearrangement uses TRBV5-8 and TRBJ1-5; D remains unclear. Trimming took 6 bases from V and 0 from J, leaving 16 bases between them. This CDR3 is 16 amino acids long. CDR1 is SGHTS, CDR2 YDEGEE, per germline. The CDR3: CASIGSQTYSNQPQHF. The CDR3 DNA reads TGTGCCAGCATAGGGAGTCAGACATATAGCAATCAGCCCCAGCATTTT.

The J gene is TRBJ2-6, the V gene TRBV28, with a possible D match to TRBD1 (5 bases). The length of the CDR3 is 15 residues. Trimming cost V 6 bases and J 1 base, with 10 bases left between them. Germline loops: CDR1 MDHEN, CDR2 SYDVKM. CDR3 sequence: CASSRVGSGANVLTF. Here the CDR3 DNA reads TGTGCCAGCAGCAGGGTCGGGTCTGGGGCCAACGTCCTGACTTTC.

This clone was seen more than once but under ten times. The chain couples TRBV5-1 to TRBJ2-5, with D maybe TRBD2 (7 bases). CDR1 SGHRS and CDR2 YFSETQ come from the germline V gene. The CDR3 spans 14 residues. The ends were cut back, 4 bases at V and 4 bases at J, with 14 bases in the middle. CDR3: CASSLGGGGETQYF. DNA of the CDR3: TGCGCCAGCAGCCTAGGGGGAGGGGGAGAGACCCAGTACTTC. The variable domain in full, with the rest retrieved from reference TRBV5-1 and TRBJ2-5, is KAGVTQTPRYLIKTRGQQVTLSCSPISGHRSVSWYQQTPGQGLQFLFEYFSETQRNKGNFPGRFSGRQFSNSRSEMNVSTLELGDSALYLCASSLGGGGETQYFGPGTRLLVL.

V usage is TRBV9 and J usage is TRBJ2-3; D gene uncertain. Germline CDR1 SGDLS, CDR2 YYNGEE. V gave up 4 bases and J gave up 0 bases, with 12 bases separating them. This CDR3 region has 15 residues. This CDR3 is CASSTGRHSTDTQYF. The CDR3, as DNA: TGTGCCAGCAGCACCGGAAGACATAGCACAGATACGCAGTATTTT.

The J gene is TRBJ2-7, the V gene TRBV5-1, with TRBD1 identical over 8 bases. V dropped 3 bases and J dropped 6; count of bases not matched to a gene: 5. Germline lookup yields CDR1 SGHRS and CDR2 YFSETQ. The CDR3 is 13 amino acids. In DNA form, the CDR3 reads TGCGCCAGCAGCTCGGACAGGGACGGCGAGCAGTACTTC. Protein sequence: CASSSDRDGEQYF.

This clone was seen just once. The chain links TRBV7-2 to TRBJ1-6, with D hard to call. The germline V and J ends were trimmed by 5 bases and 10 bases, with 15 bases remaining between them. Germline values: CDR1 SGHTA, CDR2 FQGNSA. The CDR3 runs to 14 residues. CDR3 DNA: TGTGCCAGCAGCCACGGGATCCAAGGATCACCCCTCCACTTT. Translated: CASSHGIQGSPLHF.

This clone occurred once. The chain joins TRBV18 to TRBJ1-2, with D hard to call. Deletions cut 0 bases from V and 6 bases from J, with 8 bases between. The CDR3 spans 13 residues. Germline V gene lookup returns CDR1 KGHSH and CDR2 LQKENI. The CDR3 spells CASSPPTRDGYTF. The CDR3 bases are TGTGCCAGCTCACCACCTACCCGGGATGGCTACACCTTC.

This sequence joins TRBV6-5 and TRBJ2-5; TRBD2 might be the D (6 bases). V was cut by 5 bases and J by 3 bases, with 10 bases left in between. From germline, CDR1 is MNHEY and CDR2 SVGAGI. The CDR3 is 13 residues long. The DNA of the CDR3 is TGTGCCAGCAGTCGACGACTAGAAGAGACCCAGTACTTC. Residues: CASSRRLEETQYF.

About this clone itself: One end of the junction does not line up with germline, which may come from a read error. The chain combines TRBV28 with TRBJ1-5; the D gene is possibly TRBD1 (5 bases). The CDR3 covers 12 residues. The germline V gene has CDR1 MDHEN and CDR2 SYDVKM. This CDR3 reads CAGASGNQSQHF. The CDR3 DNA is TGTGCCGGGGCCTCGGGCAATCAGTCCCAGCATTTT.

This clone has more than one count but fewer than ten. The chain carries TRBV7-9 and TRBJ1-2; possible D gene TRBD1, 6 bases. The germline CDR1 and CDR2 sequences are SEHNR and FQNEAQ (reference sequence). Trimming removed 1 base at V and 4 bases at J, with 10 bases between. The CDR3 sequence is 14 residues long. CDR3 coding DNA: TGTGCCAGCAGCTTAGTTGGGGGCGGCTATGGCTACACCTTC. It specifies CASSLVGGGYGYTF. Supplemented by reference TRBV7-9 and TRBJ1-2, the full variable domain reads DTGVSQNPRHKITKRGQNVTFRCDPISEHNRLYWYRQTLGQGPEFLTYFQNEAQLEKSRLLSDRFSAERPKGSFSTLEIQRTEQGDSAMYLCASSLVGGGYGYTFGSGTRLTVV.

The rearrangement joins TRBV4-2 to TRBJ1-2, with 8 bases that match TRBD1. The CDR3 extends over 15 amino acids. The junction had 6 bases not matched to a gene; V was cut back by 0 bases and J by 6 bases. CDR1 is LGHNA and CDR2 is YNFKEQ in the germline V gene. CDR3 nucleotides: TGTGCCAGCAGCCAAGACCTCCAGGGGGCAGATGGCTACACCTTC. It codes for CASSQDLQGADGYTF.

About this clone itself: At one end the junction does not follow the germline gene, possibly because of a read error. The chain's CDR3 is CASSQAGRFRDF. The DNA of the CDR3 is TGTGCCAGCAGCCAAGCCGGGAGATTCCGGGATTTT. V is TRBV4-2 and J is TRBJ2-3; weak D call: TRBD2 (6 bases). Looked up from germline, CDR1 is LGHNA and CDR2 is YNFKEQ. The CDR3 extends over 12 amino acids.